The 27 T cell receptor beta chains given below trace back to one sample, sequenced in a study of blood T cell repertoires in COVID-19. TCRdb's copy holds only in-frame clones and misses some; the assay was immunoSEQ multiplex PCR. This table has about 380,000 clones, more than 75% appearing once. Material for sequencing was PBMCs or T cells enriched from blood (not recorded which). The receptors stem from a woman in her twenties or thirties who had recovered from COVID-19.

The chain carries TRBV14 and TRBJ2-5, with unresolved D. Germline CDR1 is SGHDN and CDR2 is FVKESK. The CDR3 consists of 11 residues. The V end lost 1 base, the J end lost 5 bases, and 2 bases lay between the germline ends. The CDR3 sequence: CASSQAETQYF. The CDR3 DNA is TGTGCCAGCAGCCAAGCGGAGACCCAGTACTTC. The entire variable domain, with the rest obtained from reference TRBV14 and TRBJ2-5, is as follows: EAGVTQFPSHSVIEKGQTVTLRCDPISGHDNLYWYRRVMGKEIKFLLHFVKESKQDESGMPNNRFLAERTGGTYSTLKVQPAELEDSGVYFCASSQAETQYFGPGTRLLVL.

The rearrangement links TRBV28 to TRBJ2-7, with 8 positions matching TRBD1. Looked up from germline, CDR1 is MDHEN and CDR2 is SYDVKM. V trimming: 0 bases; J trimming: 3 bases; junction bases outside the gene matches: 7. This CDR3 region has 16 residues. The CDR3 here is CASSLWEQGEFYEQYF. The CDR3 DNA reads TGTGCCAGCAGTTTATGGGAACAGGGGGAATTCTACGAGCAGTACTTC.

V usage is TRBV19 and J usage is TRBJ1-1; D perhaps matches TRBD1 (5 bases). CDR1 and CDR2 (germline): LNHDA, SQIVND (reference sequence). This CDR3 is built from 12 residues. V shed 5 bases and J shed 7 bases, with 11 bases lying between them. CDR3 sequence (DNA): TGTGCCAGTAGTGTTTTAGGGGTTGAAGCTTTCTTT. It yields the protein CASSVLGVEAFF.

This chain links TRBV3-1 (or the pseudogene TRBV3-2) with TRBJ2-2, with a weak D call TRBD2 (5 bases). The CDR3 runs to 15 residues. Germline V gives CDR1 LGHDT, CDR2 YNNKEL (reference sequence). V was pared by 1 base and J by 6 bases, with 12 bases between. The CDR3 nucleotides are TGTGCCAGCAGCCAAGTAGCGAGAGTGGCCGGGGAGCTGTTTTTT. This gives the protein CASSQVARVAGELFF.

This clone appeared a few times. The chain couples TRBV15 to TRBJ1-2, with D possibly TRBD1 on 6 matching bases. The germline gives CDR1 LNHNV, CDR2 YYDKDF (reference sequence). The CDR3 runs 16 residues. With 0 bases removed from V and 4 bases from J, the gap between germline ends came to 15 bases. The CDR3 is CATSRDRGGGGYGYTF. DNA of the CDR3: TGTGCCACCAGCAGAGATAGGGGCGGGGGCGGCTATGGCTACACCTTC.

The J gene is TRBJ1-1, the V gene TRBV12-3 or TRBV12-4; 7 nucleotides line up with TRBD1. With V trimmed by 7 bases and J by 3 bases, 5 bases remained unmatched. There are 13 residues in the CDR3. The chain's CDR3 is CASIQGGDTEAFF. The CDR3 DNA follows: TGTGCCAGCATCCAGGGGGGAGACACTGAAGCTTTCTTT.

The chain recombines TRBV19 with TRBJ2-1, with 10 bases matching TRBD2. Germline V gives CDR1 LNHDA, CDR2 SQIVND (reference sequence). Germline trimming cut 7 bases from V and 4 bases from J; bases unmatched to any gene: 4. The CDR3 totals 14 residues. CDR3 sequence reads: CASKTSGVYNEQFF. The CDR3 nucleotides are TGTGCCAGTAAAACTAGCGGGGTATACAATGAGCAGTTCTTC.

The chain employs TRBV5-6 and TRBJ1-5, with TRBD1 as a possible D gene (6 bases). This CDR3 is 13 amino acids long. CDR1 and CDR2 (germline): SGHDT, YYEEEE. The V end was cut by 4 bases, the J end by 4 bases, with 9 bases between. The CDR3 DNA reads TGTGCCAGCAGCGTACAGGGTAATCAGCCCCAGCATTTT. This translates into CASSVQGNQPQHF.

This chain uses TRBV6-4 with TRBJ1-3; 10 nucleotides align to TRBD1. The V gene's germline CDR1 is MRHNA and CDR2 SNTAGT. V trimming: 6 bases; J trimming: 3 bases; junction bases outside the gene matches: 5. The CDR3 covers 15 residues. CDR3 coding DNA: TGTGCCAGCAGACCGGGACAGGGGTTTGGAAACACCATATATTTT. Amino acid sequence: CASRPGQGFGNTIYF.

This sequence joins TRBV6-1 and TRBJ2-7; D possibly corresponds to TRBD2 (7 bases). CDR3 length: 14 residues. From germline, CDR1 is MNHNS and CDR2 SASEGT. With 2 bases removed from V and 6 bases from J, the gap between germline ends came to 14 bases. CDR3 loop: CASSEPQGRGEQYF. CDR3 sequence (DNA): TGTGCCAGCAGTGAACCCCAGGGGAGGGGCGAGCAGTACTTC.

The chain combines TRBV11-2 with TRBJ2-7, with TRBD1 matching 7 bases. CDR1 and CDR2 from the germline V gene are SGHAT and FQNNGV. The CDR3 sequence is 15 residues long. The V segment lost 0 bases and the J segment 3 bases; nucleotides outside the gene matches: 5. The chain's CDR3 is CASSLDPPGGYEQYF. In nucleotides, the CDR3 is TGTGCCAGCAGCTTAGATCCGCCAGGGGGCTACGAGCAGTACTTC.

In its sample, this clone was seen a few times. Other DNA sequences within the sample encode an identical CDR3. The chain links TRBV18 to TRBJ2-1; 12 bases agree with TRBD2. CDR1 KGHSH and CDR2 LQKENI come from the germline V gene. The CDR3 sequence is 16 residues long. Trimming took 3 bases from V and 5 from J; bases not matched to a gene: 5. CDR3 nucleotide sequence: TGTGCCAGCTCACCTCTAGCGGGAGGGCCTGACAATGAGCAGTTCTTC. As protein: CASSPLAGGPDNEQFF.

J is TRBJ2-3 and V is TRBV10-3, with D unresolved. CDR1 ENHRY and CDR2 SYGVKD come from the germline V gene. The CDR3 has 12 residues. V lost 2 bases and J lost 5, with 5 bases in between. The CDR3 region has the DNA TGTGCCATCAGTGAGAGAGAAGATACGCAGTATTTT. Its translation: CAISEREDTQYF.

This chain uses TRBV29-1 with TRBJ2-3; 8 positions agree with TRBD1. V shed 4 bases, J shed 3 bases, and the junction held 6 bases outside the gene matches. Germline loops: CDR1 SQVTM, CDR2 ANQGSEA. The CDR3 totals 14 residues. This chain's CDR3 is CSVVQGAVTDTQYF. DNA of the CDR3: TGCAGCGTTGTTCAGGGGGCTGTTACAGATACGCAGTATTTT.

The V gene is TRBV4-1, the J gene TRBJ1-1, with 8 bases fitting TRBD1. With V trimmed by 3 bases and J by 10 bases, 13 bases remained unmatched. The CDR3 totals 15 residues. Germline lookup yields CDR1 MGHRA and CDR2 YSYEKL. The CDR3 spells CASSQSWTGSIGAFF. DNA of the CDR3: TGCGCCAGCAGCCAGTCCTGGACAGGGTCAATAGGAGCTTTCTTT.

The chain carries TRBV28 and TRBJ2-7; 8 bases agree with TRBD1. CDR3 length equals 15 residues. Looked up from germline, CDR1 is MDHEN and CDR2 is SYDVKM. V shed 6 bases, J shed 2 bases, and the junction held 9 bases outside the gene matches. CDR3 region: CASSIGTGFTYEQYF. The CDR3 region has the DNA TGTGCCAGCAGCATTGGGACAGGTTTTACCTACGAGCAGTACTTC.

This clone was observed once. This chain links TRBV7-8 with TRBJ1-3; D unclear. The CDR3 sequence is 15 residues long. CDR1 and CDR2 (germline): SGHVS, FQNEAQ. V was clipped by 0 bases and J by 6 bases, with 12 bases between them. Here the CDR3 DNA reads TGTGCCAGCAGCTTAGCTGGTTCTACTATAAACACCATATATTTT. Amino acid sequence: CASSLAGSTINTIYF.

This clone was picked up one time. In nucleotides, the CDR3 is TGTGCCAGCAGTTCTCCAGCGGACGGAGCTTACACAGATACGCAGTATTTT. It codes for CASSSPADGAYTDTQYF. The rearrangement joins TRBV27 to TRBJ2-3, with a tentative D call TRBD2 (5 bases). This CDR3 is built from 17 residues. Germline V gives CDR1 MNHEY, CDR2 SMNVEV (reference sequence). Trimming left V 4 bases short and J 2 bases short, with 19 bases between.

V gene TRBV12-3 or TRBV12-4 combines with J gene TRBJ2-7; D is undetermined. V was shortened by 3 bases and J by 3 bases, with 9 bases between the two germline ends. This CDR3 has 13 residues. The CDR3 region is CASSFGANYEQYF. CDR3 bases: TGTGCCAGCAGTTTTGGAGCAAACTACGAGCAGTACTTC.

This CDR3 is CASSPISGRLGDTQYF. The CDR3 DNA is TGTGCCAGCAGTCCAATTAGCGGGAGGTTAGGAGATACGCAGTATTTT. The chain recombines TRBV2 with TRBJ2-3; 10 bases fit TRBD2. Germline lookup yields CDR1 SNHLY and CDR2 FYNNEI. The CDR3 is made up of 16 amino acids. The ends lost 5 bases at V and 5 bases at J; junction bases unmatched: 10.

The rearrangement links TRBV28 to TRBJ2-1; D ambiguous. This CDR3 spans 12 amino acids. Looked up from germline, CDR1 is MDHEN and CDR2 is SYDVKM. Trimming left V 5 bases short and J 9 bases short, with 11 bases between. The CDR3 nucleotides are TGTGCCAGCAGTGCCATAGGCGGTGAGCAGTTCTTC. Its translation is CASSAIGGEQFF.

This rearrangement joins TRBV2 to TRBJ1-6; D is undetermined. This CDR3 contains 15 residues. The germline V gene encodes CDR1 SNHLY and CDR2 FYNNEI. Trimming stripped 6 bases from V and 7 bases from J, with 16 bases between. CDR3 nucleotide sequence: TGTGCCAGCAGGGAACGGGTAGAAGGAAATTCACCCCTCCACTTT. It is translated as CASRERVEGNSPLHF.

This clone was detected a few times. The rearrangement links TRBV7-2 to TRBJ1-1, with 7 bases lining up with TRBD1. Losses at the gene ends were 2 bases for V and 4 bases for J; bases not matched to a gene: 7. The length of the CDR3 is 15 residues. Germline lookup yields CDR1 SGHTA and CDR2 FQGNSA. The CDR3 bases are TGTGCCAGCAGCTTACGGGAGGGGGCAACCACTGAAGCTTTCTTT. Its translation is CASSLREGATTEAFF.

The rearrangement links TRBV7-9 to TRBJ1-1; D gene unclear. V was clipped by 2 bases and J by 1 base, with 5 bases between them. Per germline, CDR1 SEHNR and CDR2 FQNEAQ (reference sequence). The CDR3 runs to 13 residues. CDR3 DNA: TGTGCCAGCAGCTTAAACAGGAACACTGAAGCTTTCTTT. Its protein is CASSLNRNTEAFF.

The rearrangement links TRBV10-3 to TRBJ2-1; 7 nucleotides align to TRBD1. Germline assignment: CDR1 ENHRY and CDR2 SYGVKD. The CDR3 runs to 15 residues. Unmatched junction bases numbered 10, after V lost 6 bases and J lost 5 bases. Here the CDR3 DNA reads TGTGCCATCAGACGACCGGGACAGATAGACAATGAGCAGTTCTTC. Amino acids: CAIRRPGQIDNEQFF.

This sequence joins TRBV5-1 and TRBJ2-1; TRBD1 aligns across 9 bases. From germline, CDR1 is SGHRS and CDR2 YFSETQ. CDR3 size: 16 residues. V was pared by 6 bases and J by 4 bases, with 11 bases of the junction left unmatched. The CDR3 sequence is CASTQSGTGLYNEQFF. CDR3 in DNA: TGCGCCAGCACACAGTCCGGGACAGGGTTGTACAATGAGCAGTTCTTC.

The rearrangement links TRBV5-1 to TRBJ2-3, with 10 bases aligning to TRBD2. V dropped 4 bases and J dropped 5; count of bases not matched to a gene: 10. The V gene's germline CDR1 is SGHRS and CDR2 YFSETQ. The CDR3 runs to 16 residues. The CDR3 DNA follows: TGCGCCAGCAGCATGGCCCTAGCGGGAGCTGGAGATACGCAGTATTTT. It yields the protein CASSMALAGAGDTQYF.